These 9 T cell receptor beta chains came from one sample sequenced in a study of somatic mutations in cytotoxic T cells in rheumatoid arthritis. Clones were read by immunoSEQ multiplex PCR, and TCRdb kept only the in-frame ones, dropping some. This sample carries thousands of clones, 79% of them seen once, and the ten largest clones take 4.9%. Material for sequencing was CD8+ T cells sorted from blood. Source of these receptors: an adult with rheumatoid arthritis.

The chain couples TRBV7-2 to TRBJ2-2, with D uncertain. Looked up from germline, CDR1 is SGHTA and CDR2 is FQGNSA. The CDR3 consists of 14 residues. V lost 3 bases to trimming and J lost 9 bases, with 14 bases between them. CDR3 loop: CASSLWLPARELFF. CDR3 in DNA: TGTGCCAGCAGCTTGTGGCTTCCCGCCCGGGAGCTGTTTTTT.

This chain uses TRBV2 with TRBJ2-7; 7 nucleotides match TRBD1. J gave up 5 bases and V 3 bases, and 4 bases lay outside the gene matches. Germline CDR1 reads SNHLY; CDR2 reads FYNNEI. This CDR3 spans 13 amino acids. The CDR3 DNA reads TGTGCCAGCAGTGAGACAGGGTACAACGAGCAGTACTTC. Amino acids: CASSETGYNEQYF.

J is TRBJ2-3 and V is TRBV2; no reliable D call. The germline V gene encodes CDR1 SNHLY and CDR2 FYNNEI. CDR3 length equals 15 residues. V was clipped by 2 bases and J by 5 bases, with 14 bases between them. CDR3: CASSENTPFGDTQYF. The CDR3 nucleotides are TGTGCCAGCAGTGAAAACACCCCCTTTGGAGATACGCAGTATTTT. The full variable domain, its missing parts supplied by reference TRBV2 and TRBJ2-3, is EPEVTQTPSHQVTQMGQEVILRCVPISNHLYFYWYRQILGQKVEFLVSFYNNEISEKSEIFDDQFSVERPDGSNFTLKIRSTKLEDSAMYFCASSENTPFGDTQYFGPGTRLTVL.

Only a few counts were recorded for this clone. The chain carries TRBV30 and TRBJ1-1, with 9 nucleotides matching TRBD1. The germline CDR1 and CDR2 sequences are GTSNPN and SVGIG (reference sequence). The CDR3 is made up of 12 amino acids. V was clipped by 5 bases and J by 6 bases; unmatched bases: 4. The CDR3 DNA is TGTGCCTGGTCCCGGGACAGGGCTGAAGCTTTCTTT. It yields the protein CAWSRDRAEAFF.

This chain connects TRBV4-1 to TRBJ1-4; D is unclear. V lost 1 base, J lost 7 bases, and 16 bases lay in between. Germline V gene lookup returns CDR1 MGHRA and CDR2 YSYEKL. The CDR3 extends over 16 amino acids. The CDR3 DNA reads TGCGCCAGCAGCCAAGGCGGACGGCTTAAAGGTGAAAAACTGTTTTTT. Translation: CASSQGGRLKGEKLFF.

The V and J genes are TRBV30 and TRBJ1-2; tentatively, D is TRBD1 (5 bases). V lost 2 bases, J lost 3 bases, and 7 bases lay in between. This CDR3 region has 12 residues. In germline, CDR1 is GTSNPN, CDR2 SVGIG (reference sequence). DNA of the CDR3: TGTGCCTGGAGTCGGGGGGACTATGGCTACACCTTC. This codes for CAWSRGDYGYTF.

This clone came up once. The rearrangement joins TRBV19 to TRBJ2-7, with 7 bases aligning to TRBD2. V trimming: 3 bases; J trimming: 3 bases; junction bases outside the gene matches: 5. This CDR3 has 14 residues. Germline loops: CDR1 LNHDA, CDR2 SQIVND (reference sequence). This CDR3 reads CASSISSGVYEQYF. Here the CDR3 DNA reads TGTGCCAGTAGTATTTCCAGCGGGGTCTACGAGCAGTACTTC.

This chain links TRBV4-3 with TRBJ2-5; 8 bases agree with TRBD2. The J call may be mistaken, given a closer DNA end match to TRBJ2-7. The CDR3 totals 15 residues. CDR1 and CDR2 from the germline V gene are LGHNA and YSLEER. The CDR3 sequence is CASSRDRTSSGEQYF. The CDR3 DNA follows: TGCGCCAGCAGCCGAGACCGGACTAGCTCCGGCGAGCAGTACTTC.

The chain joins TRBV4-1 to TRBJ2-3, with D unresolved. Trimming took off 6 bases at V and 5 bases at J, with 6 bases between the two ends. In germline, CDR1 is MGHRA, CDR2 YSYEKL. This CDR3 contains 11 residues. The chain's CDR3 is CASREVDTQYF. CDR3 nucleotides: TGCGCCAGCAGGGAAGTAGATACGCAGTATTTT.